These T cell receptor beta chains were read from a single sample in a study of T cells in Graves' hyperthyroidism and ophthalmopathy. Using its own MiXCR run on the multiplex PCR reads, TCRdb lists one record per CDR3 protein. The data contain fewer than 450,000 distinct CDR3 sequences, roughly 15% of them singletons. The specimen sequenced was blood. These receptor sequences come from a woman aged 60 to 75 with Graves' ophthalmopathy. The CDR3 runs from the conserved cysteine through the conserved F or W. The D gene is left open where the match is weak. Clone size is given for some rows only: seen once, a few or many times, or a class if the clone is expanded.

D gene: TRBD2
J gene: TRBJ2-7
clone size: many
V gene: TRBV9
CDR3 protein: CASSAGTSRSYEQYF
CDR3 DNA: TGTGCCAGCAGCGCAGGGACTAGCAGGTCCTACGAGCAGTACTTC

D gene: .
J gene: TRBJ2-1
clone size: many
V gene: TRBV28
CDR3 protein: CASSQTGTHYNEQFF
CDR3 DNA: TGTGCCAGCAGTCAAACCGGGACCCACTACAATGAGCAGTTCTTC

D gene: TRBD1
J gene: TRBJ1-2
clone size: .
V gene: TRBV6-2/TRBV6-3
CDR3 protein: CASSIGTVYGYTF
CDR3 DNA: TGTGCCAGCAGTATAGGGACAGTCTATGGCTACACCTTC

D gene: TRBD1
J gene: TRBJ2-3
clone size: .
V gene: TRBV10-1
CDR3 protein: CASKLDRVNTQYF
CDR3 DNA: TGCGCCAGCAAACTAGACAGGGTTAATACGCAGTATTTT

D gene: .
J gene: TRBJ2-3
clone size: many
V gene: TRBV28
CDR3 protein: CAGRSTGTWGTQYF
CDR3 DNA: TGTGCCGGCAGATCCACAGGGACGTGGGGGACGCAGTATTTT

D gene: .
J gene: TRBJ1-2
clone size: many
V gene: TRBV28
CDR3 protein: CASSLEAGYYGYTF
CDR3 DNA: TGTGCCAGCAGTTTAGAGGCAGGGTACTATGGCTACACCTTC

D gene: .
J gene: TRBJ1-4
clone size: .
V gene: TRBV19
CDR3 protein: CASSLRLGSATNEKLFF
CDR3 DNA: TGTGCCAGTAGTCTTCGGCTCGGGTCTGCAACTAATGAAAAACTGTTTTTT

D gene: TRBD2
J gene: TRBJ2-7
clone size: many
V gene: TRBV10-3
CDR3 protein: CAISESLAGVGQYF
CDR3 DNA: TGTGCCATCAGTGAGTCTTTAGCGGGAGTGGGGCAGTACTTC

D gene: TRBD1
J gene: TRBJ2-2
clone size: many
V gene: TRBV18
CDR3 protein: CASSPLTGHTGELFF
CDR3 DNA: TGTGCCAGCTCACCCTTGACAGGGCACACCGGGGAGCTGTTTTTT

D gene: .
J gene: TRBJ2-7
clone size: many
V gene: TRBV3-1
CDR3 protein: CASGPGVPSYEQYF
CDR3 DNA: TGTGCCAGCGGCCCAGGGGTGCCATCCTACGAGCAGTACTTC

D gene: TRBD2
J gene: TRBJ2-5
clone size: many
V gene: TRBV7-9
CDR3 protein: CASRGGLAGVQETQYF
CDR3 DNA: TGTGCCAGCAGAGGAGGACTAGCGGGGGTACAAGAGACCCAGTACTTC

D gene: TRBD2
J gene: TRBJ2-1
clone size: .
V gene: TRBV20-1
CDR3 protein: CSQLTSGDNEQFF
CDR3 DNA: TGCAGTCAATTGACTAGCGGAGACAATGAGCAGTTCTTC

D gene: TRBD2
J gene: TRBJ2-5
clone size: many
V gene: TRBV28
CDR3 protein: CASSHGAAGGPVESYF
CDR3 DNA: TGTGCCAGCAGTCATGGGGCGGCGGGAGGGCCGGTTGAGTCGTACTTC

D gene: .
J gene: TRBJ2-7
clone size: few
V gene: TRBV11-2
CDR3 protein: CASSFTTLEQYF
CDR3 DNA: TGTGCCAGCAGCTTCACCACGTTGGAGCAGTACTTC

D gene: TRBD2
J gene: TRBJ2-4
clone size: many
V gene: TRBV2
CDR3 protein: CASSERQGLIAKNIQYF
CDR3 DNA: TGTGCCAGCAGTGAAAGGCAGGGACTAATTGCCAAAAACATTCAGTACTTC

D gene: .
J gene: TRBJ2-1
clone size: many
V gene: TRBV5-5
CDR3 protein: CASSLVLGNEQFF
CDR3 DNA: TGTGCCAGCAGCTTGGTGCTCGGCAATGAGCAGTTCTTC

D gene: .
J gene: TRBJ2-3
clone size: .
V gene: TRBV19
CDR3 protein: CASSPPFLDTQYF
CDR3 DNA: TGTGCCAGTAGCCCCCCCTTCTTGGATACGCAGTATTTT

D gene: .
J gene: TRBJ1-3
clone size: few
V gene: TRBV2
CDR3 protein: CAINRGSLPSGNTIYF
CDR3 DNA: TGTGCCATCAACCGGGGCAGTCTACCCTCTGGAAACACCATATATTTT

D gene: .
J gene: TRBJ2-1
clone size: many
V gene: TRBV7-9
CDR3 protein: CASSLAGLDEQFF
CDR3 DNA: TGTGCCAGCAGCTTAGCGGGGTTGGATGAGCAGTTCTTC

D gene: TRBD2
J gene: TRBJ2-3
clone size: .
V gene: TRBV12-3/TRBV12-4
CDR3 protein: CASSLTSGRANTQYF
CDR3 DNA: TGTGCCAGCAGTTTAACTAGCGGGAGAGCGAATACGCAGTATTTT

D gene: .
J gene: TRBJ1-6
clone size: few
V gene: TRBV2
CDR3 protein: CASSMGVSPLHF
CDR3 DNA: TGTGCCAGCAGTATGGGGGTTTCACCCCTCCACTTT

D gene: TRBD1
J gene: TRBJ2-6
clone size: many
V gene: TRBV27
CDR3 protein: CASSLRGTAFSGANVLTF
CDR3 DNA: TGTGCCAGCAGTCTCCGAGGGACAGCTTTTTCTGGGGCCAACGTCCTGACTTTC

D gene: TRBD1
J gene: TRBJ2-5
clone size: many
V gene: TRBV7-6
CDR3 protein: CASSPRGGRRGAETQYF
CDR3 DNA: TGTGCCAGCAGCCCGAGAGGGGGCCGAAGGGGCGCAGAGACCCAGTACTTC

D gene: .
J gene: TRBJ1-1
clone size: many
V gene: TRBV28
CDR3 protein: CASSLIGGTEAFF
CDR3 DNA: TGTGCCAGCAGTTTAATCGGGGGAACTGAAGCTTTCTTT

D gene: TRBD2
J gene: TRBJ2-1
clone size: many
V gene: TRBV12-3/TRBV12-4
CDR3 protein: CASSLSQAGREGLGEQFF
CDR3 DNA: TGTGCCAGCAGTTTATCTCAAGCGGGACGGGAGGGCCTTGGTGAGCAGTTCTTC

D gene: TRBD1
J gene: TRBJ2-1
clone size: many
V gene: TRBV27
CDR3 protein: CASTQWGQGASEQFF
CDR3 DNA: TGTGCCAGCACCCAGTGGGGACAGGGGGCTTCTGAGCAGTTCTTC

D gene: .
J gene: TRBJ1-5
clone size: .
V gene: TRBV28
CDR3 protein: CASSPGRTNQPQHF
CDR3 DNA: TGTGCCAGCAGTCCGGGCCGAACTAATCAGCCCCAGCATTTT

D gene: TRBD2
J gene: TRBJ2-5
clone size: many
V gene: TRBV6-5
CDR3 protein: CASSYAGGYQETQYF
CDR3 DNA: TGTGCCAGCAGTTACGCGGGGGGGTACCAAGAGACCCAGTACTTC

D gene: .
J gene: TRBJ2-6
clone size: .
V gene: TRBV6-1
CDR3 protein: CASTPGFSGANVLTF
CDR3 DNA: TGTGCCAGCACCCCAGGGTTCTCTGGGGCCAACGTCCTGACTTTC

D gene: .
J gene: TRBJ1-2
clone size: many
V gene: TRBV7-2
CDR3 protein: CASSDRPGGYTF
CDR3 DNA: TGTGCCAGCAGCGATCGACCGGGAGGCTACACCTTC

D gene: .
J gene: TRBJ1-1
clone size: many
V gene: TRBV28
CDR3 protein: CASSYLGGNTEAFF
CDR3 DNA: TGTGCCAGCAGTTACTTAGGGGGAAACACTGAAGCTTTCTTT

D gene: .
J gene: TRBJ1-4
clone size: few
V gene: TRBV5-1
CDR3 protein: CASREGGISTEKLFF
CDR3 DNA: TGCGCCAGCAGAGAAGGGGGTATTAGTACTGAAAAACTGTTTTTT

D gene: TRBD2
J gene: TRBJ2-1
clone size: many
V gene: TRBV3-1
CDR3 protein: CASSQRTSGRGNEQFF
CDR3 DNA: TGTGCCAGCAGCCAAAGGACTAGCGGGAGAGGGAATGAGCAGTTCTTC

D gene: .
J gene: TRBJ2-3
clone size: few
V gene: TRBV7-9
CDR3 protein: CASSFPSGTDTQYF
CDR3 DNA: TGTGCCAGCAGCTTTCCCAGCGGCACAGATACGCAGTATTTT

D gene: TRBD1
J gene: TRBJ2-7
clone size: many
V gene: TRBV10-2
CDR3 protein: CASRQGQGTYEQYF
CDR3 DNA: TGCGCCAGCCGACAGGGACAGGGAACCTACGAGCAGTACTTC

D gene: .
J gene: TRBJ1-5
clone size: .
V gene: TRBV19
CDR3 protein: CASSSSQGSRNQPQHF
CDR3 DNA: TGTGCCAGTAGTTCCTCCCAGGGGAGTCGGAATCAGCCCCAGCATTTT

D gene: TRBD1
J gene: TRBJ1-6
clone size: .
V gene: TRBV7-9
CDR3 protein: CASSPPGGAGNSPLHF
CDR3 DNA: TGTGCCAGCAGCCCTCCAGGGGGCGCGGGTAATTCACCCCTCCACTTT

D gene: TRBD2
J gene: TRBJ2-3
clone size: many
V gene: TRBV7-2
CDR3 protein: CASSPTGLAGADTQYF
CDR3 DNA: TGTGCCAGCAGCCCAACGGGACTAGCGGGAGCGGATACGCAGTATTTT

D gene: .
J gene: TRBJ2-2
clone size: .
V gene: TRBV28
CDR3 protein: CASSSRRVDTGELFF
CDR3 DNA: TGTGCCAGCAGTAGTCGCAGGGTCGACACCGGGGAGCTGTTTTTT

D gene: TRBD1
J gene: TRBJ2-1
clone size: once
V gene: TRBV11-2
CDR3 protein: CASSLTDRGQSYNEQFF
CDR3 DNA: TGTGCCAGCAGCTTAACTGACAGGGGCCAATCCTACAATGAGCAGTTCTTC